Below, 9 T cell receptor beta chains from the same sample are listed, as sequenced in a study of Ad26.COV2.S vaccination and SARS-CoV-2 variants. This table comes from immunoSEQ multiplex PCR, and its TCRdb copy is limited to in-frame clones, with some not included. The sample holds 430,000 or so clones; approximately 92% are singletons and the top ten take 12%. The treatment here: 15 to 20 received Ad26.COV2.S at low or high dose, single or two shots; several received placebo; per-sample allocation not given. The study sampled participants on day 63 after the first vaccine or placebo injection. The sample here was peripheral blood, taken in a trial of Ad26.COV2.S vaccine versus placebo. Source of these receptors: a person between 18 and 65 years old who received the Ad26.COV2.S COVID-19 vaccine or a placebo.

The DNA of the CDR3 is TGTGCCAGCTCACCAATCGGACGCTCCTATAATTCACCCCTCCACTTT. It encodes CASSPIGRSYNSPLHF. The chain joins TRBV18 to TRBJ1-6, with D unclear. The CDR3 contains 16 residues. V dropped 2 bases and J dropped 0 bases, with 8 bases sitting between them. Germline CDR1 and CDR2: KGHSH and LQKENI.

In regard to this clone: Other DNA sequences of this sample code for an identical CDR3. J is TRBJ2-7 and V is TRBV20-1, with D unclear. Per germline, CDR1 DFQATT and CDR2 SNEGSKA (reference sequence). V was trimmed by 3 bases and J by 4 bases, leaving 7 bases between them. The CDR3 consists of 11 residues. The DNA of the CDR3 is TGCAGTGCTAGGTCGGTTTACGAGCAGTACTTC. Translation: CSARSVYEQYF.

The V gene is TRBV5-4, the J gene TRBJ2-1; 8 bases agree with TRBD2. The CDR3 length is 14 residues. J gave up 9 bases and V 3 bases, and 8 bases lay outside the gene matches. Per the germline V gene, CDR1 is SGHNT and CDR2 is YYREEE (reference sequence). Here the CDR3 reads CASSSGTRGIEQFF. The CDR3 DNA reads TGTGCCAGCAGCTCCGGGACTAGGGGAATTGAGCAGTTCTTC.

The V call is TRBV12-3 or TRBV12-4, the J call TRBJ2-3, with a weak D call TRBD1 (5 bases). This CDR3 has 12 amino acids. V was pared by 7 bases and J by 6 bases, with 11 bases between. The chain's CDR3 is CASTWGRDTQYF. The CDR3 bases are TGTGCCAGCACCTGGGGCAGGGATACGCAGTATTTT.

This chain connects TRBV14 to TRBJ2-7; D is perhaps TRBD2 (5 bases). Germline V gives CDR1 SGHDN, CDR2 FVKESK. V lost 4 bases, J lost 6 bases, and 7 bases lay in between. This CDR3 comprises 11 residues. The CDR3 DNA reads TGTGCCAGCAGCCCCCGGGGCGAGCAGTACTTC. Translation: CASSPRGEQYF. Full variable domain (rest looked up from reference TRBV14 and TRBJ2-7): EAGVTQFPSHSVIEKGQTVTLRCDPISGHDNLYWYRRVMGKEIKFLLHFVKESKQDESGMPNNRFLAERTGGTYSTLKVQPAELEDSGVYFCASSPRGEQYFGPGTRLTVT.

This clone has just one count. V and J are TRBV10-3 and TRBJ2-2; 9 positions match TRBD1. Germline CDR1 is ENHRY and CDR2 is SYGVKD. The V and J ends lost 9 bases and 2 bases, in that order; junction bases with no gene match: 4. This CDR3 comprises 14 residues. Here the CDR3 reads CAIRTGENTGELFF. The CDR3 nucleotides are TGTGCCATACGGACAGGGGAAAACACCGGGGAGCTGTTTTTT.

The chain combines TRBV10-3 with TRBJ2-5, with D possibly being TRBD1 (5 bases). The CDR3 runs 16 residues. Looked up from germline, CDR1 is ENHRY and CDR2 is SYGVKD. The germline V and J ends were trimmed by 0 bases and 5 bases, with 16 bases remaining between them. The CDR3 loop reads CAISESKGKTGETQYF. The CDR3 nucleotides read TGTGCCATCAGTGAGTCGAAGGGGAAAACTGGGGAGACCCAGTACTTC.

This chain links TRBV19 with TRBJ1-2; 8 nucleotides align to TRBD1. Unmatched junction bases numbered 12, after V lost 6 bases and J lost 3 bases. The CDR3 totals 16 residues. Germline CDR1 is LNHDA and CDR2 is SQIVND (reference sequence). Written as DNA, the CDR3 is TGTGCCAGTAGCGGAATGATTGCAGGGGGCGACTATGGCTACACCTTC. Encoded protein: CASSGMIAGGDYGYTF.

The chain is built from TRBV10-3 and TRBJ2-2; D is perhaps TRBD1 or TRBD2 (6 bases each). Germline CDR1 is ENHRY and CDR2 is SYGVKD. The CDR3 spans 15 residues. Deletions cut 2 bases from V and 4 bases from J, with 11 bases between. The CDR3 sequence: CAISEGGGPTGELFF. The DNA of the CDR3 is TGTGCCATCAGTGAGGGAGGGGGTCCCACCGGGGAGCTGTTTTTT.